The 9 T cell receptor beta chains given below trace back to one sample, sequenced in a study of regulatory T cells in long-lasting Graves disease. Time point: newly diagnosed GD, antithyroid drugs for less than 3 months. The TCR library was prepared using RNA isolated from PBMCs. Assembly of TCR beta libraries relied on iRepertoire HTBI primers together with Arm-PCR of CDR3 regions. TCRdb re-derived calls from the multiplex PCR reads in MiXCR, one entry per CDR3 protein. Of some 350,000 distinct CDR3 sequences listed, roughly 16% are singletons. Another study also made use of these data, one on T cells in Graves' hyperthyroidism and ophthalmopathy.

This sample comprised peripheral blood mononuclear cells (PBMCs), obtained at new diagnosis, from a patient treated with antithyroid drugs. These receptors were taken from a woman under 30 with Graves disease.

This clonotype was observed a handful of times. The chain recombines TRBV15 with TRBJ2-7; a possible D gene is TRBD1 (6 bases). The V gene's germline CDR1 is LNHNV and CDR2 YYDKDF (reference sequence). V gave up 0 bases and J gave up 4 bases, with 10 bases separating them. The length of the CDR3 is 14 residues. CDR3 amino acids: CATSREHRAYEQYF. The CDR3 bases are TGTGCCACCAGCAGAGAGCACAGGGCTTACGAGCAGTACTTC.

V and J are TRBV11-2 and TRBJ2-3, with 16 nucleotides matching TRBD2. The J segment lost 3 bases and the V segment lost 4 bases, leaving 7 bases of the junction unmatched. The CDR3 covers 18 residues. Per germline, CDR1 SGHAT and CDR2 FQNNGV. CDR3 residues: CASSYGTSGGAGTDTQYF. The CDR3 coding sequence is TGTGCCAGCAGCTACGGGACTAGCGGGGGGGCGGGGACAGATACGCAGTATTTT.

This clonotype was recorded at least ten times. V gene TRBV20-1 combines with J gene TRBJ2-7; TRBD2 is a possible D gene (6 bases). This CDR3 has 13 amino acids. Germline V CDR1 and CDR2: DFQATT, SNEGSKA (reference sequence). Between the trimmed V and J ends, which lost 6 bases and 3 bases, there was a span of 15 bases. The CDR3 region is CSASRDSNYEQYF. For the CDR3, the DNA is TGCAGTGCGAGCCGGGACTCCAACTACGAGCAGTACTTC.

This clonotype was observed at least ten times. The chain carries TRBV12-3 or TRBV12-4 and TRBJ2-7, with D unclear. This CDR3 spans 14 amino acids. V lost 6 bases and J 2 bases, leaving 14 bases between the germline ends. CDR3 nucleotides: TGTGCCAGCAGCCCTCAGAGGTCTGCCTACGAGCAGTACTTC. Translated, it gives CASSPQRSAYEQYF.

This clonotype occurred many times. The chain is built from TRBV12-3 or TRBV12-4 and TRBJ2-7, with D unclear. The CDR3 is 13 amino acids. Trimming left V 5 bases short and J 3 bases short, with 11 bases between. CDR3 loop: CASSDFRSYEQYF. CDR3 nucleotide sequence: TGTGCCAGCAGTGACTTTAGGAGCTACGAGCAGTACTTC.

In this sample, this clonotype turned up many times. This chain uses TRBV18 with TRBJ1-1; D gene ambiguous. Germline lookup yields CDR1 KGHSH and CDR2 LQKENI. The V and J ends lost 3 bases and 3 bases respectively, with 14 bases between them. The CDR3 is 15 residues long. The CDR3 nucleotides read TGTGCCAGCTCACCCGCAGTTGGGTTGGACACTGAAGCTTTCTTT. It yields the protein CASSPAVGLDTEAFF.

This clonotype has at least ten counts. This chain uses TRBV5-6 with TRBJ2-1, with D possibly being TRBD1 or TRBD2 (5 bases each). There are 16 residues in the CDR3. V was clipped by 2 bases and J by 3 bases, with 15 bases between them. CDR1 is SGHDT, CDR2 YYEEEE, per germline. CDR3 in amino acids: CASSFQGASGYNEQFF. CDR3 DNA: TGTGCCAGCAGCTTTCAGGGTGCGAGCGGCTACAATGAGCAGTTCTTC.

This clonotype has a count of ten or more. The chain links TRBV30 to TRBJ1-1; no clear D. The length of the CDR3 is 11 residues. V dropped 7 bases and J dropped 3 bases, with 9 bases sitting between them. The V gene's germline CDR1 is GTSNPN and CDR2 SVGIG (reference sequence). CDR3 loop: CAYTYHTEAFF. Here the CDR3 DNA reads TGTGCCTACACGTACCACACTGAAGCTTTCTTT.

The sample holds a few counts of this clonotype. The J gene is TRBJ1-5, the V gene TRBV6-9; weak D call: TRBD1 (5 bases). The CDR3 is made up of 14 amino acids. Germline V gives CDR1 MNHGY, CDR2 SVAAGI. V shed 4 bases and J shed 5 bases, with 12 bases lying between them. The DNA of the CDR3 is TGTGCCAGCAGTTGGGGGACTCAGGATCAGCCCCAGCATTTT. Translation: CASSWGTQDQPQHF.